This T cell receptor (beta chain) was profiled in a study of cytomegalovirus exposure and HLA in healthy donors. The study ran its PCR with 60 Vbeta and 13 Jbeta primers. The assay was immunoSEQ multiplex PCR, and TCRdb's table has in-frame clones only and misses some. The data hold about 190,000 clones, with over 70% observed a single time. The V gene end was trimmed by 4 bases and the J gene end by 4 bases; junction bases not matched to a gene: 7. This CDR3 has 15 residues. Germline assignment: CDR1 SGHRS and CDR2 YFSETQ. Material: PBMCs. The chain employs TRBV5-1 and TRBJ2-2, with 7 bases aligning to TRBD1. The receptor's source is a man younger than 45 in good health and CMV-seronegative. The CDR3 sequence is CASSPGTAFTGELFF. The DNA of the CDR3 is TGCGCCAGCAGCCCCGGGACAGCCTTCACCGGGGAGCTGTTTTTT.